The next 7 T cell receptor beta chains were all read from a single sample in a study of T-cell memory formation after mild COVID-19. TCRdb reanalysed the 5' RACE reads using MiXCR and keeps one entry per CDR3 protein. The sample holds 110,000 to 150,000 distinct CDR3 sequences, around 15% seen once. The sequencing sample was made of PBMCs or a T cell subset sorted from them (not recorded which). The receptors originated from an adult woman who had mild COVID-19 (a few samples of this study predate the infection). Cell type and time point are not known.

The chain carries TRBV9 and TRBJ2-1, with 11 nucleotides matching TRBD2. The junction had 2 bases not matched to a gene; V was cut back by 3 bases and J by 0 bases. Germline lookup yields CDR1 SGDLS and CDR2 YYNGEE. The CDR3 totals 16 residues. Here the CDR3 DNA reads TGTGCCAGCAGCGCCACTAGCGGGAGCTCCTACAATGAGCAGTTCTTC. Translating it yields CASSATSGSSYNEQFF.

In this sample, this clonotype turned up a few times. The chain joins TRBV5-4 to TRBJ2-2; D not resolved. Per germline, CDR1 SGHNT and CDR2 YYREEE (reference sequence). This CDR3 spans 12 amino acids. V lost 5 bases and J lost 4, with 6 bases in between. The CDR3 loop reads CASRRSTGELFF. As DNA, the CDR3 is TGTGCCAGCAGACGGAGCACCGGGGAGCTGTTTTTT. Full variable domain (outside the CDR3, taken from reference TRBV5-4 and TRBJ2-2): ETGVTQSPTHLIKTRGQQVTLRCSSQSGHNTVSWYQQALGQGPQFIFQYYREEENGRGNFPPRFSGLQFPNYSSELNVNALELDDSALYLCASRRSTGELFFGEGSRLTVL.

This clonotype was observed a handful of times. In DNA form, the CDR3 reads TGCGCCAGCAGCCGGGACCTATATAGCAATCAGCCCCAGCATTTT. Translated, it gives CASSRDLYSNQPQHF. The V call is TRBV4-3, the J call TRBJ1-5; D is possibly TRBD1 (5 bases). Germline V gene sequence: CDR1 LGHNA, CDR2 YSLEER. The CDR3 length is 15 residues. V lost 4 bases and J 0 bases, leaving 10 bases between the germline ends.

The chain has TRBV4-3 and TRBJ2-1; D is unresolved. In germline, CDR1 is LGHNA, CDR2 YSLEER. Trimming took off 0 bases at V and 4 bases at J, with 19 bases between the two ends. This CDR3 is 18 amino acids long. CDR3 amino acids: CASSQELRRSQIYNEQFF. DNA for the CDR3: TGCGCCAGCAGCCAAGAACTTCGCCGATCCCAAATTTACAATGAGCAGTTCTTC.

This chain links TRBV12-3 or TRBV12-4 with TRBJ2-4; D call uncertain. Trimming left V 7 bases short and J 3 bases short, with 10 bases between. The CDR3 totals 13 residues. Written as DNA, the CDR3 is TGTGCCAGCACCGCGCCTAGCAAAAACATTCAGTACTTC. Amino acids: CASTAPSKNIQYF.

The rearrangement joins TRBV12-3 or TRBV12-4 to TRBJ1-5, with D possibly matching TRBD1 (6 bases). CDR3 length: 15 amino acids. The V and J ends lost 4 bases and 8 bases respectively, with 18 bases between them. DNA for the CDR3: TGTGCCAGCAGTTCACAGGGTCCCGTAGGGGAGCCCCAGCATTTT. This gives the protein CASSSQGPVGEPQHF.

Note on this clonotype: At one end the junction does not follow the germline gene, possibly because of a read error. The rearrangement links TRBV4-1 to TRBJ2-7; TRBD2 agrees at 8 bases. This CDR3 is built from 16 residues. Germline lookup yields CDR1 MGHRA and CDR2 YSYEKL. The CDR3 DNA reads TGCGCCAGCAGACAAGAGCCGGGGGGGCCCCTTGGCGAGCAGTACTTC. Translating gives CASRQEPGGPLGEQYF.